The 17 T cell receptor beta chains given below trace back to one sample, sequenced in a study of T cell responses to AZD1222 COVID-19 vaccine (dated by TCRdb to about 2021). Explained via the paper, the time point label denotes: baseline before first vaccination. Libraries were prepared through the immunoSEQ multiplex PCR assay. Held by TCRdb, this immuneACCESS table contains in-frame sequences only and omits some clones. Under half of the omission traces to an unresolved V gene where checked; the cause of the rest is unknown. This sample holds roughly 100,000 clones; 88% were observed only once. More than 9% of the sample comes from the top ten. Sequenced here: peripheral blood, sampled on day 0 of AZD1222 vaccination. The origin of the receptors is an adult in good health.

V and J are TRBV9 and TRBJ2-2, with D maybe TRBD2 (7 bases). V lost 3 bases, J lost 2 bases, and 11 bases lay in between. Looked up from germline, CDR1 is SGDLS and CDR2 is YYNGEE. There are 15 residues in the CDR3. The CDR3 sequence: CASSEGGPNTGELFF. As DNA, the CDR3 is TGTGCCAGCAGCGAGGGGGGGCCTAACACCGGGGAGCTGTTTTTT.

This chain joins TRBV28 and TRBJ1-4, with D maybe TRBD1 (6 bases). V gave up 7 bases and J gave up 4 bases, with 7 bases separating them. There are 12 residues in the CDR3. Germline V CDR1 and CDR2: MDHEN, SYDVKM. The CDR3 DNA reads TGTGCCAGCAAGGGGGTTAATGAAAAACTGTTTTTT. It yields the protein CASKGVNEKLFF. Looking up the rest from reference TRBV28 and TRBJ1-4 gives the full variable domain: DVKVTQSSRYLVKRTGEKVFLECVQDMDHENMFWYRQDPGLGLRLIYFSYDVKMKEKGDIPEGYSVSREKKERFSLILESASTNQTSMYLCASKGVNEKLFFGSGTQLSVL.

This rearrangement joins TRBV28 to TRBJ1-2; D is perhaps TRBD1 (6 bases). Germline lookup yields CDR1 MDHEN and CDR2 SYDVKM. Between the trimmed V and J ends, which lost 3 bases and 0 bases, there was a span of 14 bases. The CDR3 extends over 16 amino acids. CDR3 in DNA: TGTGCCAGCAGTTTCCCCGACAGGAAGACTAACTATGGCTACACCTTC. Translated: CASSFPDRKTNYGYTF.

The V call is TRBV13, the J call TRBJ1-6; weak D call: TRBD1 (6 bases). The CDR3 contains 13 residues. Trimming stripped 4 bases from V and 8 bases from J, with 9 bases between. Germline-derived CDR1 and CDR2 are PRHDT and FYEKMQ (reference sequence). CDR3 region: CASSSSGDSPLHF. The CDR3 region has the DNA TGTGCCAGCAGCTCTTCAGGGGATTCACCCCTCCACTTT.

The rearrangement links TRBV2 to TRBJ2-2; TRBD2 matches at 8 bases. CDR1 is SNHLY and CDR2 is FYNNEI in the germline V gene. The J segment lost 7 bases and the V segment lost 7 bases, leaving 8 bases of the junction unmatched. The CDR3 length is 14 residues. CDR3 sequence reads: CASKSQREIGELFF. The CDR3 coding sequence is TGTGCCAGCAAGTCTCAGCGGGAGATCGGGGAGCTGTTTTTT.

J is TRBJ2-7 and V is TRBV7-9; 12 nucleotides agree with TRBD1. CDR1 is SEHNR, CDR2 FQNEAQ, per germline (reference sequence). Unmatched junction bases numbered 7, after V lost 4 bases and J lost 6 bases. The CDR3 has 15 residues. CDR3 DNA: TGTGCCAGCAGCTATCCGGGACAGGGGGCTTCCGAGCAGTACTTC. Translated, it gives CASSYPGQGASEQYF.

This rearrangement joins TRBV5-6 to TRBJ2-7; 7 bases match TRBD1. The CDR3 is made up of 14 amino acids. Germline lookup yields CDR1 SGHDT and CDR2 YYEEEE. V was pared by 3 bases and J by 1 base, with 4 bases of the junction left unmatched. The CDR3: CASSWDSASYEQYF. CDR3 coding DNA: TGTGCCAGCAGCTGGGACAGCGCGTCCTACGAGCAGTACTTC.

The chain carries TRBV7-9 and TRBJ1-2; perhaps TRBD1 as D (6 bases). CDR1 SEHNR and CDR2 FQNEAQ come from the germline V gene (reference sequence). The CDR3 spans 16 residues. Between the trimmed V and J ends, which lost 5 bases and 7 bases, there was a span of 23 bases. CDR3 region: CASSHTSGQSALGYTF. Written as DNA, the CDR3 is TGTGCCAGCAGCCACACTTCCGGACAGTCGGCGCTTGGCTACACCTTC.

V is TRBV18 and J is TRBJ1-4, with D maybe TRBD1 (5 bases). V gave up 3 bases and J gave up 5 bases, with 13 bases separating them. The germline V gene encodes CDR1 KGHSH and CDR2 LQKENI. The CDR3 length is 15 residues. CDR3 nucleotides: TGTGCCAGCTCACCCGCGCGGGGGTGGAATGAAAAACTGTTTTTT. Its translation: CASSPARGWNEKLFF.

The chain combines TRBV6-5 with TRBJ2-5; a weak D match, TRBD2 (5 bases). Trimming stripped 5 bases from V and 5 bases from J, with 9 bases between. Germline loops: CDR1 MNHEY, CDR2 SVGAGI. The CDR3 extends over 12 amino acids. CDR3 loop: CASSRGSETQYF. The CDR3 DNA is TGTGCCAGCAGTCGGGGTTCCGAGACCCAGTACTTC.

The V and J genes are TRBV27 and TRBJ1-5; 8 nucleotides line up with TRBD1. V was clipped by 5 bases and J by 2 bases; unmatched bases: 5. This CDR3 is 15 amino acids long. CDR1 is MNHEY, CDR2 SMNVEV, per germline (reference sequence). The CDR3 bases are TGTGCCAGCAGTCCAGGGGGCCGTGGCAATCAGCCCCAGCATTTT. Translated, it gives CASSPGGRGNQPQHF.

J is TRBJ2-1 and V is TRBV29-1, with D possibly being TRBD2 (6 bases). The V end lost 8 bases, the J end lost 10 bases, and 18 bases lay between the germline ends. The CDR3 length is 12 residues. CDR1 SQVTM and CDR2 ANQGSEA come from the germline V gene. The CDR3 here is CSTQGGVVEQFF. CDR3 coding DNA: TGCAGCACTCAGGGCGGGGTGGTCGAGCAGTTCTTC.

This chain joins TRBV7-4 and TRBJ1-3; D unclear. The CDR3 has 13 amino acids. Trimming took 3 bases from V and 3 from J, leaving 6 bases between them. CDR1 SGHVT and CDR2 SQSDAQ come from the germline V gene. The CDR3 nucleotides are TGTGCCAGCAGCTTGGGGTTTGGAAACACCATATATTTT. Encoded protein: CASSLGFGNTIYF.

The rearrangement joins TRBV7-9 to TRBJ2-3; D tentatively fits TRBD1 or TRBD2 (6 bases each). This CDR3 region has 15 residues. Germline CDR1 SEHNR, CDR2 FQNEAQ (reference sequence). Trimming took off 0 bases at V and 5 bases at J, with 12 bases between the two ends. The CDR3 DNA sequence: TGTGCCAGCAGCTTAGCGAAGGGGGGAGTAGATACGCAGTATTTT. It specifies CASSLAKGGVDTQYF.

V is TRBV19 and J is TRBJ1-5; D possibly corresponds to TRBD1 (5 bases). This CDR3 has 14 amino acids. The germline V and J ends were trimmed by 9 bases and 2 bases, with 14 bases remaining between them. Per germline, CDR1 LNHDA and CDR2 SQIVND (reference sequence). This CDR3 is CASERVQGNQPQHF. CDR3 nucleotide sequence: TGTGCCAGCGAACGGGTACAGGGCAATCAGCCCCAGCATTTT.

The V and J genes are TRBV7-9 and TRBJ2-5; TRBD1 might be the D (5 bases). V gave up 3 bases and J gave up 3 bases, with 14 bases separating them. Germline V lookup: CDR1 SEHNR, CDR2 FQNEAQ (reference sequence). The CDR3 extends over 15 amino acids. DNA of the CDR3: TGTGCCAGCAGCTTCCCCTTGGGGCAGAAAGAGACCCAGTACTTC. It yields the protein CASSFPLGQKETQYF.

This chain uses TRBV6-5 with TRBJ2-7; 7 nucleotides align to TRBD2. The CDR3 sequence is 14 residues long. Per germline, CDR1 MNHEY and CDR2 SVGAGI. J was trimmed by 6 bases and V by 2 bases; bases with no gene match: 7. CDR3 in DNA: TGTGCCAGCAGTTACCCGGAGCGGGACGGCGAGCAGTACTTC. This gives the protein CASSYPERDGEQYF.